The clone carrying this TCR beta chain has at least ten counts. TCRdb re-derived calls from the PCR reads in MiXCR, one entry per CDR3 protein. The table has some 320,000 distinct CDR3 sequences, over 20% seen once. The sample belongs to a study of molecular identifiers for immune sequencing clone quantification. The V end lost 4 bases, the J end lost 5 bases, and 15 bases lay between the germline ends. CDR1 is SGHNT and CDR2 is YENEEA in the germline V gene. This CDR3 contains 15 residues. The sequence derives from a human donor in good health. Some libraries in this study had Jurkat cell RNA spiked in. Sequencing was carried out using naive CD8+ T cells from blood, with Jurkat cell RNA spiked in. The subset denotes: FACS-sorted CD8+CD4-CCR7+CD45RA+ naive T cells. The rearrangement joins TRBV11-3 to TRBJ2-1; D gene unclear. CDR3 in DNA: TGTGCCAGCAGCTCCAACGTTTACCGGGACAATGAGCAGTTCTTC. Its protein product is CASSSNVYRDNEQFF.